These T cell receptor beta chains were read from a single sample in a study of OX40 agonist ivuxolimab in advanced cancers. Here immunoSEQ multiplex PCR was the method, and the copy in TCRdb shows in-frame clones only, minus some. The table includes more than 13,000 clones, around 80% detected once. The material sequenced was CD4+ or CD8+ T cells sorted from blood, taken in a trial of the OX40 agonist ivuxolimab. These receptor sequences come from an adult with an advanced solid tumor such as melanoma, head and neck, liver or kidney cancer. Both conserved end residues are part of each CDR3. Fields, in order: V gene, J gene, clone size, D gene, CDR3 protein, CDR3 DNA. A D gene is named only where the DNA matches it firmly. Only some rows state a clone size, as once, few, many or a class for expanded clones.

>TRBV9|TRBJ2-4|-|-
CASSLIGENIQYF
TGTGCCAGCAGCCTCATTGGGGAGAACATTCAGTACTTC
>TRBV11-2|TRBJ1-3|-|-
CASSFYGSGNTIYF
TGTGCCAGCAGCTTTTATGGCTCTGGAAACACCATATATTTT
>TRBV7-8|TRBJ1-1|-|-
CASSALVNTEAFF
TGTGCCAGCAGCGCATTGGTAAACACTGAAGCTTTCTTT
>TRBV27|TRBJ1-2|-|TRBD1
CASRGRDRGHGYTF
TGTGCCAGCAGGGGCAGGGACAGGGGGCATGGCTACACCTTC
>TRBV27|TRBJ1-2|once|-
CASRGTKTYGYTF
TGTGCCAGCAGGGGGACAAAGACCTATGGCTACACCTTC
>TRBV7-2|TRBJ1-2|-|-
CASSFGLTGGHYGYTF
TGTGCCAGCAGCTTCGGTTTGACGGGGGGTCACTATGGCTACACCTTC
>TRBV12-5|TRBJ2-7|-|-
CASGLVSAYEQYF
TGTGCTAGTGGTTTGGTCTCGGCCTACGAGCAGTACTTC
>TRBV2|TRBJ2-6|-|-
CAGIPRNGVGANVLTF
TGTGCCGGGATCCCCCGCAACGGGGTTGGGGCCAACGTCCTGACTTTC
>TRBV2|TRBJ1-4|once|-
CASKRGINEKLFF
TGTGCCAGCAAAAGGGGCATTAATGAAAAACTGTTTTTT
>TRBV5-4|TRBJ2-2|-|TRBD1
CAVPGQGGTGELFF
TGTGCCGTCCCGGGACAGGGGGGCACCGGGGAGCTGTTTTTT
>TRBV5-1|TRBJ2-4|-|-
CASSLASGSEGNIQYF
TGCGCCAGCAGCTTGGCGTCAGGGTCAGAAGGTAACATTCAGTACTTC
>TRBV5-6|TRBJ1-5|-|TRBD1
CASRTGNINQPQHF
TGTGCCAGTAGGACAGGGAATATCAATCAGCCCCAGCATTTT
>TRBV2|TRBJ2-3|-|-
CASSETSGYTDTQYF
TGTGCCAGCAGTGAAACAAGCGGATACACAGATACGCAGTATTTT
>TRBV9|TRBJ1-2|-|TRBD1
CASVDRVDGYTF
TGTGCCAGCGTAGACAGGGTAGATGGCTACACCTTC
>TRBV9|TRBJ2-7|-|TRBD1
CASSVSGTGLEEQYF
TGTGCCAGCAGCGTTTCCGGGACAGGACTGGAAGAGCAGTACTTC
>TRBV19|TRBJ2-1|-|-
CATRSSSYNEQFF
TGTGCCACCCGCTCGAGCTCCTACAATGAGCAGTTCTTC
>TRBV7-8|TRBJ2-7|-|-
CASSLFGGSYEQYF
TGTGCCAGCAGCTTATTCGGGGGTAGCTACGAGCAGTACTTC
>TRBV5-1|TRBJ1-3|-|-
CASSQYVTEPGNTIYF
TGCGCCAGCAGCCAATATGTCACGGAACCTGGAAACACCATATATTTT
>TRBV6-6|TRBJ1-1|-|-
CASSTGGVGEAFF
TGTGCCAGCAGTACCGGTGGAGTAGGTGAAGCTTTCTTT
>TRBV4-3|TRBJ1-3|-|-
CASSQGPGPGNTIYF
TGCGCCAGCAGCCAAGGGCCAGGGCCAGGAAACACCATATATTTT
>TRBV7-2|TRBJ2-7|-|-
CASSPEGDTLYEQYF
TGTGCCAGCAGCCCAGAAGGGGACACTCTCTACGAGCAGTACTTC
>TRBV6-5|TRBJ2-5|-|-
CASSYGGPAETQYF
TGTGCCAGCAGTTACGGGGGGCCGGCGGAGACCCAGTACTTC
>TRBV5-5|TRBJ1-1|-|TRBD1
CASSVPGQSNTEAFF
TGTGCCAGCAGCGTGCCGGGACAGTCGAACACTGAAGCTTTCTTT
>TRBV4-1|TRBJ2-5|medium-sized|TRBD2
CASSLAGGGQETQYF
TGCGCCAGCAGCTTAGCGGGGGGGGGCCAAGAGACCCAGTACTTC
>TRBV4-1|TRBJ2-1|-|TRBD2
CASSQPRGAPYNEQFF
TGCGCCAGCAGCCAACCGCGGGGGGCCCCCTACAATGAGCAGTTCTTC
>TRBV20-1|TRBJ2-3|-|-
CSARTGDTQYF
TGCAGTGCTAGAACAGGAGATACGCAGTATTTT
>TRBV4-3|TRBJ2-7|-|TRBD1
CASSQLRDSSYEQYF
TGCGCCAGCAGCCAACTCCGGGACAGTTCCTACGAGCAGTACTTC
>TRBV6-5|TRBJ2-7|few|-
CASSYSGDEQYF
TGTGCCAGCAGTTACTCGGGAGACGAGCAGTACTTC